A single sample gave rise to the 30 T cell receptor beta chains below, sequenced in a study of CD8 T cells in ankylosing spondylitis. TCRdb ran MiXCR on the 5' RACE reads and lists one entry per CDR3 protein. The sample lists fewer than 200,000 distinct CDR3 sequences, approximately 18% occurring once. What was sequenced was blood, either unsorted or a sorted T cell fraction (not recorded which). The source is a male donor aged 10-30 years with ankylosing spondylitis or in good health (not recorded which).

This rearrangement joins TRBV12-3 or TRBV12-4 to TRBJ2-5; 8 bases align to TRBD2. Trimming at V came to 2 bases and at J to 7 bases, leaving 18 bases not matched to a gene. The CDR3 sequence is 18 residues long. In DNA, the CDR3 is TGTGCCAGCAGTTTATCACAGCCAATAACCGGGACTAGTGGGACCCAGTACTTC. Translating gives CASSLSQPITGTSGTQYF.

This clonotype was seen more than once but under ten times. The chain links TRBV11-2 to TRBJ2-1; D remains unclear. CDR1 and CDR2 (germline): SGHAT, FQNNGV. The CDR3 runs to 14 residues. The germline V and J ends were trimmed by 5 bases and 8 bases, with 16 bases remaining between them. This CDR3 reads CASSVRAELYEQFF. CDR3 bases: TGTGCCAGCAGCGTCCGGGCTGAGTTGTATGAGCAGTTCTTC.

The J gene is TRBJ2-5, the V gene TRBV29-1; D is uncertain. Trimming removed 4 bases at V and 1 base at J, with 7 bases between. The CDR3 consists of 12 residues. Germline V gene lookup returns CDR1 SQVTM and CDR2 ANQGSEA. CDR3 protein: CSVGGSQETQYF. CDR3 DNA: TGCAGCGTTGGAGGAAGCCAAGAGACCCAGTACTTC.

This chain connects TRBV20-1 to TRBJ2-1, with D possibly being TRBD1 (6 bases). Per the germline V gene, CDR1 is DFQATT and CDR2 is SNEGSKA (reference sequence). V lost 6 bases, J lost 9 bases, and 15 bases lay in between. There are 12 residues in the CDR3. The CDR3 nucleotides read TGCAGTGCAAACGACAGGCGTTTTGAGCAGTTCTTC. Protein: CSANDRRFEQFF.

This clonotype came up many times. This chain uses TRBV7-2 with TRBJ2-3, with 7 nucleotides matching TRBD2. The germline CDR1 and CDR2 sequences are SGHTA and FQGNSA. V shed 0 bases, J shed 6 bases, and the junction held 6 bases outside the gene matches. The CDR3 is 15 residues long. This CDR3 is CASSLAGRALDTQYF. CDR3 DNA: TGTGCCAGCAGCTTAGCTGGGAGGGCTTTGGATACGCAGTATTTT.

This clonotype showed up many times. The chain joins TRBV20-1 to TRBJ1-6; maybe TRBD1 (6 bases). CDR3 size: 14 residues. Deletions cut 3 bases from V and 7 bases from J, with 13 bases between. The germline V gene has CDR1 DFQATT and CDR2 SNEGSKA (reference sequence). The DNA of the CDR3 is TGCAGTGCTAGCCGTGCGACAGGCAATTCACCCCTCCACTTT. Its protein product is CSASRATGNSPLHF.

This clonotype has more than one count but fewer than ten. The chain is built from TRBV12-3 or TRBV12-4 and TRBJ2-1; TRBD1 matches at 10 bases. The junction had 15 bases not matched to a gene; V was cut back by 5 bases and J by 8 bases. The length of the CDR3 is 17 residues. This CDR3 is CASSKRFNLGTGDEQFF. DNA for the CDR3: TGTGCCAGCAGTAAGAGGTTTAATTTGGGGACAGGGGATGAGCAGTTCTTC.

Ten or more counts support this clonotype. The chain employs TRBV7-2 and TRBJ2-7; the match to TRBD2 covers 13 bases. J was trimmed by 3 bases and V by 0 bases; bases with no gene match: 11. Germline V gene data show CDR1 as SGHTA and CDR2 as FQGNSA. The CDR3 contains 19 residues. The CDR3 loop is CASSLAPTTRLAGGYEQYF. As DNA, the CDR3 is TGTGCCAGCAGCTTAGCACCCACCACTCGACTAGCGGGAGGCTACGAGCAGTACTTC.

With regard to this clonotype: The junction departs from the called germline gene at one end, perhaps through a read error. V and J are TRBV7-2 and TRBJ2-1; 7 nucleotides line up with TRBD1. The CDR3 loop spans 12 amino acids. Per the germline V gene, CDR1 is SGHTA and CDR2 is FQGNSA. The CDR3 DNA is TGTGCCTGCAGCAGGGGGATCGATGAGCAGTTCTTC. Protein sequence: CACSRGIDEQFF. Full variable domain (outside the CDR3, taken from reference TRBV7-2 and TRBJ2-1): GAGVSQSPSNKVTEKGKDVELRCDPISGHTALYWYRQSLGQGLEFLIYFQGNSAPDKSGLPSDRFSAERTGGSVSTLTIQRTQQEDSAVYLCACSRGIDEQFFGPGTRLTVL.

This clonotype appeared many times. The chain joins TRBV20-1 to TRBJ1-4; 7 bases are a match to TRBD1. Per the germline V gene, CDR1 is DFQATT and CDR2 is SNEGSKA (reference sequence). The ends lost 1 base at V and 7 bases at J; junction bases unmatched: 9. The CDR3 contains 15 residues. The CDR3: CSARVFEQGVEKLFF. The CDR3 region has the DNA TGCAGTGCTAGAGTCTTCGAGCAGGGGGTTGAAAAACTGTTTTTT.

This clonotype appeared many times. The chain has TRBV7-9 and TRBJ2-1; D is perhaps TRBD1 (6 bases). Germline lookup yields CDR1 SEHNR and CDR2 FQNEAQ (reference sequence). V was shortened by 5 bases and J by 3 bases, with 14 bases between the two germline ends. There are 15 residues in the CDR3. The CDR3 DNA follows: TGTGCCAGCAGCGGGGGCGGTCCGGGCTACAATGAGCAGTTCTTC. Its protein product is CASSGGGPGYNEQFF.

This clonotype has at least ten counts. The chain has TRBV29-1 and TRBJ1-2, with D perhaps TRBD1 (6 bases). V lost 8 bases and J 7 bases, leaving 17 bases between the germline ends. The CDR3 is 12 amino acids. Germline loops: CDR1 SQVTM, CDR2 ANQGSEA. The CDR3 loop is CSLRDTDSGYTF. Here the CDR3 DNA reads TGCAGCCTCCGGGACACAGACAGTGGCTACACCTTC.

This clonotype was counted many times. The CDR3 spells CASSLREDGNYGYTF. CDR3 DNA sequence: TGTGCCAGCAGTTTAAGAGAAGACGGCAACTATGGCTACACCTTC. The J gene is TRBJ1-2, the V gene TRBV6-2 or TRBV6-3; D is undetermined. The CDR3 contains 15 residues. Trimming shortened V by 4 bases and J by 2 bases, and 14 bases separated the two germline ends. CDR1 and CDR2 (germline): MNHEY, SVGEGT.

This clonotype was seen repeatedly, ten times or more. This chain connects TRBV4-2 to TRBJ1-4, with D hard to call. V shed 2 bases and J shed 0 bases, with 10 bases lying between them. Germline values: CDR1 LGHNA, CDR2 YNFKEQ. This CDR3 contains 16 residues. The CDR3 DNA is TGTGCCAGCAGCCAACCTACAACGGCAACTAATGAAAAACTGTTTTTT. This translates into CASSQPTTATNEKLFF.

This clonotype was recorded many times. The chain recombines TRBV19 with TRBJ2-7, with D perhaps matching TRBD1 (6 bases). Trimming stripped 1 base from V and 5 bases from J, with 12 bases between. The CDR3 contains 14 residues. Germline CDR1 is LNHDA and CDR2 is SQIVND (reference sequence). CDR3 sequence reads: CASSIGGHKHEQYF. DNA of the CDR3: TGTGCCAGTAGTATAGGGGGGCACAAGCACGAGCAGTACTTC.

The genes are TRBV29-1 and TRBJ1-3; D is possibly TRBD1 (6 bases). The CDR3 consists of 17 residues. Germline-derived CDR1 and CDR2 are SQVTM and ANQGSEA. The CDR3 region has the DNA TGCAGTCCACCGGACAGTGGTACGATTCTTGAATGGAACACCATATATTTT. Amino acid sequence: CSPPDSGTILEWNTIYF.

In this sample, this clonotype turned up many times. The chain is built from TRBV19 and TRBJ1-6; 8 bases align to TRBD1. V lost 7 bases, J lost 8 bases, and 10 bases stayed unmatched. Germline values: CDR1 LNHDA, CDR2 SQIVND (reference sequence). The CDR3 runs 15 residues. The CDR3 DNA reads TGTGCCAGTACCGAACCGGGACAGGAGTATTCACCCCTCCACTTT. Amino acid sequence: CASTEPGQEYSPLHF.

This rearrangement joins TRBV20-1 to TRBJ1-5; D unclear. The CDR3 runs to 14 residues. CDR1 and CDR2 (germline): DFQATT, SNEGSKA (reference sequence). V lost 3 bases and J 5 bases, leaving 14 bases between the germline ends. The CDR3 nucleotides are TGCAGTGCTAGTAGGGAAGGTGGCTATCAGCCCCAGCATTTT. Translated: CSASREGGYQPQHF.

This clonotype was found many times. The chain carries TRBV4-3 and TRBJ2-6; D unclear. Trimming cost V 2 bases and J 4 bases, with 3 bases left between them. The CDR3 covers 13 residues. From germline, CDR1 is LGHNA and CDR2 YSLEER. CDR3 protein: CASSQRGANVLTF. The CDR3 bases are TGCGCCAGCAGCCAAAGGGGGGCCAACGTCCTGACTTTC.

In this sample, this clonotype turned up many times. The rearrangement joins TRBV7-9 to TRBJ1-1, with 8 bases fitting TRBD1. The junction had 3 bases not matched to a gene; V was cut back by 5 bases and J by 1 base. Germline assignment: CDR1 SEHNR and CDR2 FQNEAQ (reference sequence). The CDR3 sequence is 14 residues long. Here the CDR3 reads CASSEGQANTEAFF. DNA of the CDR3: TGTGCCAGCAGCGAGGGACAGGCGAACACTGAAGCTTTCTTT.

This rearrangement joins TRBV27 to TRBJ2-1, with 15 bases that match TRBD2. Germline-derived CDR1 and CDR2 are MNHEY and SMNVEV (reference sequence). Losses at the gene ends were 11 bases for V and 8 bases for J; bases not matched to a gene: 13. This CDR3 comprises 16 residues. Here the CDR3 DNA reads TGTGCCGGCTCTGTCGGACTAGCGGGAGGGAGGCATGAGCAGTTCTTC. The encoded protein is CAGSVGLAGGRHEQFF.

This clonotype occurred many times. This chain uses TRBV5-6 with TRBJ1-4; TRBD1 might be the D (6 bases). Germline-derived CDR1 and CDR2 are SGHDT and YYEEEE. The CDR3 is 17 residues long. Trimming left V 0 bases short and J 6 bases short, with 18 bases between. The CDR3 region is CASSLGVSPTGYEKLFF. As DNA, the CDR3 is TGTGCCAGCAGCTTGGGGGTGAGCCCGACAGGTTATGAAAAACTGTTTTTT.

This clonotype has ten or more counts. The rearrangement links TRBV30 to TRBJ2-7; tentatively, D is TRBD2 (6 bases). This CDR3 has 13 amino acids. Germline V gene data show CDR1 as GTSNPN and CDR2 as SVGIG (reference sequence). V was trimmed by 2 bases and J by 5 bases, leaving 13 bases between them. CDR3 nucleotide sequence: TGTGCCTGGAGTCCGGGAGCGGTCCACGAGCAGTACGTC. Protein sequence: CAWSPGAVHEQYV.

This clonotype was detected many times. The chain is built from TRBV5-6 and TRBJ1-1; D not certain. The V end was cut by 4 bases, the J end by 5 bases, with 6 bases between. This CDR3 is built from 11 residues. The germline V gene has CDR1 SGHDT and CDR2 YYEEEE. For the CDR3, the DNA is TGTGCCAGCAGCGGAAGAACTGAAGCTTTCTTT. This codes for CASSGRTEAFF.

This clonotype was seen repeatedly, ten times or more. J is TRBJ1-1 and V is TRBV10-3; D call uncertain. The CDR3 sequence is 11 residues long. V lost 6 bases and J lost 3, with 5 bases in between. Germline lookup yields CDR1 ENHRY and CDR2 SYGVKD. The CDR3 sequence: CAIREDTEAFF. The DNA of the CDR3 is TGTGCCATCAGGGAAGACACTGAAGCTTTCTTT.

This clonotype was seen repeatedly, ten times or more. This rearrangement joins TRBV5-1 to TRBJ2-1; 9 bases are a match to TRBD2. Germline lookup yields CDR1 SGHRS and CDR2 YFSETQ. V dropped 5 bases and J dropped 8; count of bases not matched to a gene: 14. The CDR3 runs 16 residues. The CDR3 DNA reads TGCGCCAGCAGAAAACCCGGACTAGCGAATTTCTATGAGCAGTTCTTC. It encodes CASRKPGLANFYEQFF.

The gene calls are TRBV5-4 and TRBJ2-1; 10 bases fit TRBD2. CDR1 and CDR2 (germline): SGHNT, YYREEE (reference sequence). V gave up 4 bases and J gave up 4 bases; unmatched junction bases: 5. The CDR3 loop spans 15 amino acids. CDR3 in DNA: TGTGCCAGCAGCCTAGCGGGAGCGGGTTACAATGAGCAGTTCTTC. This translates into CASSLAGAGYNEQFF.

This clonotype was seen many times. The rearrangement links TRBV12-3 or TRBV12-4 to TRBJ1-2, with D perhaps matching TRBD1 (5 bases). CDR3 length: 15 residues. V lost 7 bases, J lost 4 bases, and 19 bases lay in between. The CDR3 DNA sequence: TGTGCCAGCACCGGGGGTCCTAGCTTCCTCTATGGCTACACCTTC. Encoded protein: CASTGGPSFLYGYTF.

The sample holds many counts of this clonotype. The CDR3 region has the DNA TGTGCCAGCAGTGAAGCTCGGGGAAATCAGCCCCAGCATTTT. Translating gives CASSEARGNQPQHF. This chain links TRBV6-1 with TRBJ1-5; D unclear. Germline V gene sequence: CDR1 MNHNS, CDR2 SASEGT. This CDR3 has 14 amino acids. Trimming removed 0 bases from V and 4 bases from J, with 7 bases in between.

This clonotype was counted only a few times. The chain recombines TRBV7-3 with TRBJ2-7; TRBD1 might be the D (5 bases). The CDR3 extends over 15 amino acids. The germline CDR1 and CDR2 sequences are SGHTA and FQGTGA. V dropped 2 bases and J dropped 2 bases, with 13 bases sitting between them. CDR3 protein: CASSLAPDNAYEQYF. Written as DNA, the CDR3 is TGTGCCAGCAGCTTAGCGCCGGACAATGCCTACGAGCAGTACTTC.